The sequence of this T cell receptor beta chain was determined in a study of regulatory T cells in long-lasting Graves disease. Relying on iRepertoire HTBI primers and Arm-PCR of CDR3 regions, the team built TCR beta libraries. TCRdb recomputed calls from the multiplex PCR reads with MiXCR, one row per CDR3 protein. Of approximately 400,000 distinct CDR3 sequences listed, 15% are singletons. Regarding the study as a whole: Lower TCR diversity was seen in persistent Graves' patients than in newly diagnosed ones. The persistent group shared 2,741 public clonotypes, more than the roughly 970 shared by new patients.

The CDR3 has 15 residues. Germline CDR1 reads MNHEY; CDR2 reads SVGEGT. Time point here: newly diagnosed GD, antithyroid drugs for less than 3 months. From RNA extracted from PBMCs, the TCR library was made. This clonotype was seen just once. No antigen is known for it. It may be a read error: a sequence one base away is much more abundant. In addition, the sample was reused for a study of T cells in Graves' hyperthyroidism and ophthalmopathy. That report adds: The definition of stable Graves' hyperthyroidism was no ophthalmopathy progression within 18 months. Ophthalmopathy was identified by the model a median around 5.9 months ahead of onset.

The sample here was peripheral blood mononuclear cells (PBMCs), taken at new diagnosis, from a patient treated with antithyroid drugs. The rearrangement links TRBV6-2 or TRBV6-3 to TRBJ2-7; 11 nucleotides line up with TRBD2. The origin of this receptor is a woman in her thirties or forties with Graves disease. The CDR3 DNA follows: TGTGCCAGCAGCGTTGGACTAGCGGGCCCCTACGGGCAGTACTTC. Translating it yields CASSVGLAGPYGQYF.